The sequence of this T cell receptor (beta chain) was determined in a study of blood T cell repertoires in COVID-19. Whole-study context: PBMCs, B-cell-depleted T cells, or T cells were the source of the cDNA or gDNA that made up the material.

Germline V CDR1 and CDR2: SGDLS, YYNGEE. V lost 0 bases, J lost 1 base, and 2 bases stayed unmatched. The CDR3 extends over 15 amino acids. TCRdb's table, derived via immunoSEQ multiplex PCR, lists solely in-frame clones and lacks some. Among approximately 150,000 clones listed, 70% to 90% were seen once. Sequencing was done on a sample of peripheral blood. J is TRBJ2-3 and V is TRBV9; 7 bases match TRBD2. This sequence was found in a man aged 40-55 years with acute or convalescent COVID-19. Written as DNA, the CDR3 is TGTGCCAGCAGCGTAGACGCGGGAGGCACAGATACGCAGTATTTT. This codes for CASSVDAGGTDTQYF. Based on the CDR3 plus reference TRBV9 and TRBJ2-3, the full variable domain is DSGVTQTPKHLITATGQRVTLRCSPRSGDLSVYWYQQSLDQGLQFLIQYYNGEERAKGNILERFSAQQFPDLHSELNLSSLELGDSALYFCASSVDAGGTDTQYFGPGTRLTVL.